Listed here are 24 T cell receptor beta chains from one sample, sequenced in a study of shared clonotypes between healthy human individuals. The table came from immunoSEQ multiplex PCR; TCRdb's copy has only in-frame clones and leaves some out. Of around 1,900,000 clones listed, 85% to 95% are singletons. Naive CD8 cells lacked CD45RO and underwent positive selection for CCR7, leaving out terminally differentiated effector memory CD45RA+ cells. Material: naive CD8+ T cells from PBMCs. The receptor source for this set is a man aged 18 to 35 in good health. Some clones in this sample may be carry-over from other donors' samples.

The V call is TRBV4-2, the J call TRBJ1-4; tentative D call: TRBD1 (6 bases). The CDR3 runs to 13 residues. The germline V and J ends were trimmed by 1 base and 10 bases, with 10 bases remaining between them. CDR1 and CDR2 from the germline V gene are LGHNA and YNFKEQ. CDR3: CASSQGTQGKLFF. In DNA form, the CDR3 reads TGTGCCAGCAGCCAAGGGACACAGGGAAAACTGTTTTTT.

The chain joins TRBV25-1 to TRBJ2-3, with a possible D match to TRBD2 (6 bases). Trimming removed 6 bases at V and 4 bases at J, with 26 bases between. Germline CDR1 reads MGHDK; CDR2 reads SYGVNS. The CDR3 runs 18 residues. Written as DNA, the CDR3 is TGTGCCAGCAGCCCACTTATTTATTCCTTAGGGGAGGCAGATACGCAGTATTTT. Translated: CASSPLIYSLGEADTQYF.

This rearrangement joins TRBV29-1 to TRBJ2-5, with a possible D match to TRBD2 (6 bases). Germline values: CDR1 SQVTM, CDR2 ANQGSEA. Trimming removed 1 base from V and 14 bases from J, with 23 bases in between. The CDR3 is made up of 14 amino acids. This CDR3 reads CSVEVLGGTLGRYF. CDR3 nucleotides: TGCAGCGTTGAAGTTCTGGGCGGGACCTTAGGGAGATACTTC.

The V and J genes are TRBV9 and TRBJ2-5, with 7 bases aligning to TRBD2. Germline values: CDR1 SGDLS, CDR2 YYNGEE. The CDR3 runs to 16 residues. Trimming at V came to 1 base and at J to 7 bases, leaving 13 bases not matched to a gene. The CDR3 is CASSVFQGGSMGTQYF. The DNA for the CDR3 is TGTGCCAGCAGCGTATTCCAGGGCGGGAGCATGGGGACCCAGTACTTC. The variable domain in full, with the rest retrieved from reference TRBV9 and TRBJ2-5, is DSGVTQTPKHLITATGQRVTLRCSPRSGDLSVYWYQQSLDQGLQFLIQYYNGEERAKGNILERFSAQQFPDLHSELNLSSLELGDSALYFCASSVFQGGSMGTQYFGPGTRLLVL.

This clone appeared a single time. The genes are TRBV4-3 and TRBJ2-1; D is tentatively TRBD1 or TRBD2 (6 bases each). With 5 bases removed from V and 9 bases from J, the gap between germline ends came to 14 bases. The CDR3 extends over 13 amino acids. In germline, CDR1 is LGHNA, CDR2 YSLEER. CDR3 amino acids: CASSGSGGGEQFF. CDR3 coding DNA: TGCGCCAGCAGCGGTTCCGGAGGGGGTGAGCAGTTCTTC.

Regarding this clone: The final CDR3 position lacks the conserved phenylalanine or tryptophan, pointing to a likely read error. No DNA is shown, since the ends of the CDR3 on it are uncertain; the CDR3 is the one TCRdb lists. The chain joins TRBV14 to TRBJ2-7; the D call TRBD2 from the table was never checked on the DNA. Per germline, CDR1 SGHDN and CDR2 FVKESK. The CDR3 has 13 residues if both end residues are counted. CDR3 amino acids: CASRPGLAEYPVL.

This sequence joins TRBV14 and TRBJ2-7, with D maybe TRBD2 (6 bases). Germline V CDR1 and CDR2: SGHDN, FVKESK. V dropped 3 bases and J dropped 6 bases, with 18 bases sitting between them. The CDR3 totals 15 residues. This CDR3 is CASSHLGTLSLEQYF. The CDR3 bases are TGTGCCAGCAGCCACCTCGGGACTCTCTCCCTCGAGCAGTACTTC.

This chain connects TRBV6-1 to TRBJ2-3; D gene unclear. The germline CDR1 and CDR2 sequences are MNHNS and SASEGT. The CDR3 spans 15 residues. V gave up 2 bases and J gave up 0 bases, with 9 bases separating them. The CDR3 loop reads CASSESRSSTDTQYF. The CDR3 nucleotides are TGTGCCAGCAGTGAAAGTAGAAGTAGCACAGATACGCAGTATTTT.

V and J are TRBV7-9 and TRBJ1-4; D ambiguous. This CDR3 has 15 residues. V lost 8 bases to trimming and J lost 0 bases, with 13 bases between them. The germline V gene encodes CDR1 SEHNR and CDR2 FQNEAQ (reference sequence). The CDR3 spells CASQGWEATNEKLFF. In DNA form, the CDR3 reads TGTGCCAGCCAAGGGTGGGAAGCAACTAATGAAAAACTGTTTTTT.

The rearrangement links TRBV5-6 to TRBJ2-2; 8 positions agree with TRBD1. The CDR3 sequence is 15 residues long. Germline V CDR1 and CDR2: SGHDT, YYEEEE. J gave up 5 bases and V 1 base, and 4 bases lay outside the gene matches. CDR3 sequence reads: CASSLLGQETGELFF. The CDR3 bases are TGTGCCAGCAGCTTGCTGGGACAGGAGACCGGGGAGCTGTTTTTT.

The CDR3 loop is CASRVPGMGRETQYF. DNA for the CDR3: TGTGCCAGCAGGGTGCCAGGGATGGGGAGAGAGACCCAGTACTTC. This chain joins TRBV28 and TRBJ2-5; D possibly uses TRBD1 or TRBD2 (5 bases each). The CDR3 is 15 amino acids. Trimming left V 6 bases short and J 4 bases short, with 18 bases between. Per the germline V gene, CDR1 is MDHEN and CDR2 is SYDVKM.

This chain links TRBV7-3 with TRBJ2-3; 9 bases agree with TRBD2. This CDR3 has 15 amino acids. CDR1 is SGHTA, CDR2 FQGTGA, per germline. Unmatched junction bases numbered 4, after V lost 5 bases and J lost 1 base. The CDR3: CASSHIAGGTDTQYF. As DNA, the CDR3 is TGTGCCAGCAGCCATATAGCGGGAGGCACAGATACGCAGTATTTT.

This clone has only one observation. The chain carries TRBV5-4 and TRBJ2-7; D might be TRBD1 (6 bases). V was clipped by 4 bases and J by 5 bases, with 16 bases between them. The CDR3 has 14 residues. The germline V gene encodes CDR1 SGHNT and CDR2 YYREEE (reference sequence). CDR3 DNA sequence: TGTGCCAGCAGCCACGGGACAAGGATTGACGAGCAGTACTTC. Translated, it gives CASSHGTRIDEQYF.

The rearrangement links TRBV28 to TRBJ1-2; 7 nucleotides align to TRBD1. The V and J ends lost 6 bases and 4 bases, in that order; junction bases with no gene match: 11. This CDR3 has 15 amino acids. Per germline, CDR1 MDHEN and CDR2 SYDVKM. The CDR3: CASSRTSTGTYGYTF. CDR3 sequence (DNA): TGTGCCAGCAGCCGAACCTCGACAGGGACCTATGGCTACACCTTC.

The V call is TRBV7-9, the J call TRBJ1-1, with 7 bases that match TRBD1. This CDR3 has 15 amino acids. With V trimmed by 5 bases and J by 0 bases, 6 bases remained unmatched. The germline V gene encodes CDR1 SEHNR and CDR2 FQNEAQ (reference sequence). CDR3 bases: TGTGCCAGCAGCCCGTGGACAGGAATGAACACTGAAGCTTTCTTT. Translation: CASSPWTGMNTEAFF.

The CDR3 DNA follows: TGCAGCGTTGTAGGGGACGAGATTGGCTACACCTTC. Translating it yields CSVVGDEIGYTF. The rearrangement joins TRBV29-1 to TRBJ1-2, with a tentative D call TRBD1 (5 bases). Germline V lookup: CDR1 SQVTM, CDR2 ANQGSEA. Deletions cut 4 bases from V and 7 bases from J, with 13 bases between. This CDR3 is built from 12 residues.

The gene calls are TRBV7-9 and TRBJ2-2; D is unresolved. The CDR3 covers 16 residues. The V end lost 5 bases, the J end lost 7 bases, and 20 bases lay between the germline ends. CDR1 is SEHNR and CDR2 is FQNEAQ in the germline V gene (reference sequence). CDR3 loop: CASSQSGLGSSGELFF. The CDR3 DNA reads as TGTGCCAGCAGCCAGAGTGGTCTCGGTTCCAGCGGGGAGCTGTTTTTT.

This chain joins TRBV5-4 and TRBJ2-1, with a tentative D call TRBD2 (6 bases). V was cut by 4 bases and J by 7 bases, with 24 bases left in between. Germline CDR1 SGHNT, CDR2 YYREEE (reference sequence). There are 17 residues in the CDR3. CDR3 sequence reads: CASSHPEGAGLTNEQFF. CDR3 bases: TGTGCCAGCAGCCACCCGGAAGGGGCGGGACTTACAAATGAGCAGTTCTTC.

A remark on this clone: The same CDR3 arises from other DNA sequences in this sample as well. The rearrangement links TRBV27 to TRBJ2-7, with TRBD1 as a possible D gene (5 bases). This CDR3 comprises 12 residues. The germline gives CDR1 MNHEY, CDR2 SMNVEV (reference sequence). V was cut by 4 bases and J by 3 bases, with 7 bases left in between. The CDR3: CASSSDSYEQYF. In DNA form, the CDR3 reads TGTGCCAGCAGTTCTGACAGCTACGAGCAGTACTTC.

V is TRBV7-2 and J is TRBJ1-1; D is perhaps TRBD1 (5 bases). CDR1 and CDR2 (germline): SGHTA, FQGNSA. The CDR3 is 11 amino acids. V lost 11 bases and J lost 0, with 7 bases in between. The CDR3: CAGGLNTEAFF. In nucleotides, the CDR3 is TGTGCCGGGGGATTGAACACTGAAGCTTTCTTT.

Concerning this clone itself: Additional DNA sequences in this sample encode the identical CDR3. J is TRBJ2-7 and V is TRBV15; TRBD2 matches 10 bases. V shed 5 bases and J 1 base; nucleotides not matched to a gene: 5. The CDR3 has 15 residues. Germline CDR1 reads LNHNV; CDR2 reads YYDKDF (reference sequence). CDR3 bases: TGTGCCACCAGCTCACGGACTAGCGGATCCTACGAGCAGTACTTC. It is translated as CATSSRTSGSYEQYF.

This clone showed up just once. This sequence joins TRBV27 and TRBJ2-5; D is possibly TRBD1 or TRBD2 (5 bases each). Trimming left V 7 bases short and J 0 bases short, with 9 bases between. CDR1 is MNHEY and CDR2 is SMNVEV in the germline V gene (reference sequence). The CDR3 contains 13 residues. CDR3 region: CASMGRYQETQYF. CDR3 DNA sequence: TGTGCCAGCATGGGACGGTACCAAGAGACCCAGTACTTC.

The chain joins TRBV4-1 to TRBJ2-1; no firm D call. This CDR3 region has 15 residues. Trimming shortened V by 1 base and J by 2 bases, and 9 bases separated the two germline ends. CDR1 and CDR2 from the germline V gene are MGHRA and YSYEKL. The CDR3: CASSQVVVAYNEQFF. Written as DNA, the CDR3 is TGCGCCAGCAGCCAAGTGGTAGTGGCCTACAATGAGCAGTTCTTC.

This rearrangement joins TRBV18 to TRBJ2-7; D may be TRBD1 (6 bases). Germline-derived CDR1 and CDR2 are KGHSH and LQKENI. V shed 3 bases and J shed 4 bases, with 16 bases lying between them. The CDR3 runs 15 residues. CDR3 residues: CASSPSRDTLYEQYF. The CDR3 coding sequence is TGTGCCAGCTCACCGTCTAGGGACACCTTATACGAGCAGTACTTC.